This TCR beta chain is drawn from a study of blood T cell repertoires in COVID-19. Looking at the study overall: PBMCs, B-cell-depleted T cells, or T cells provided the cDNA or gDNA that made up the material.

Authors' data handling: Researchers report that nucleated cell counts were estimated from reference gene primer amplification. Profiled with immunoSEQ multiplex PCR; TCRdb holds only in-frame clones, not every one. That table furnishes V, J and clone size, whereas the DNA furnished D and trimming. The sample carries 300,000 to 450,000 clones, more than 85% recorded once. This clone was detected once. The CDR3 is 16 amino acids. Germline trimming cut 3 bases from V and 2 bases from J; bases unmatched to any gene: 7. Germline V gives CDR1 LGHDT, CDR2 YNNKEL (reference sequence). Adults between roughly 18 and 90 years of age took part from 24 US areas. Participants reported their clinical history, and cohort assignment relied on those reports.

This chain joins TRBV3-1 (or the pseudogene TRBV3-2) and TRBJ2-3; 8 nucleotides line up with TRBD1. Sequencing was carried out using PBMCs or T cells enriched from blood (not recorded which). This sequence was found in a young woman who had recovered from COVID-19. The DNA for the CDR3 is TGTGCCAGCAGCCAGGCGCGACAGGGGACCACAGATACGCAGTATTTT. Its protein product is CASSQARQGTTDTQYF.